The 20 T cell receptor beta chains listed next were all sequenced from one sample in a study of T cells in Graves' hyperthyroidism and ophthalmopathy. RNA transcripts gave rise to amplified TCR beta CDR3 regions. A first-round RT-PCR of the TCR CDR3 used the HTBI primer set. TCRdb re-called the multiplex PCR reads with MiXCR, one entry per CDR3 protein. In the table there are 600,000 to 750,000 distinct CDR3 sequences, approximately 15% of which are singletons. The sample taken for sequencing was blood. The receptors come from a man in his fifties with Graves' hyperthyroidism.

This clonotype appeared a few times. The chain recombines TRBV27 with TRBJ1-5, with D tentatively TRBD1 (5 bases). CDR1 and CDR2 from the germline V gene are MNHEY and SMNVEV (reference sequence). The CDR3 is made up of 14 amino acids. V was shortened by 4 bases and J by 4 bases, with 11 bases between the two germline ends. The CDR3 spells CASSSLTANQPQHF. The CDR3 DNA sequence: TGTGCCAGCAGTTCCCTGACAGCGAATCAGCCCCAGCATTTT.

In this sample, this clonotype turned up many times. V and J are TRBV24-1 and TRBJ2-3, with 7 bases that match TRBD1. CDR1 and CDR2 from the germline V gene are KGHDR and SFDVKD. The CDR3 sequence is 16 residues long. V lost 3 bases, J lost 2 bases, and 7 bases stayed unmatched. The chain's CDR3 is CATSDSQGEITDTQYF. CDR3 bases: TGTGCCACCAGTGATAGCCAGGGGGAAATCACAGATACGCAGTATTTT.

The sample holds many counts of this clonotype. The chain links TRBV28 to TRBJ2-2, with 8 bases lining up with TRBD1. Germline CDR1 is MDHEN and CDR2 is SYDVKM. This CDR3 region has 16 residues. V lost 2 bases to trimming and J lost 4 bases; unmatched junction nucleotides: 6. CDR3 DNA sequence: TGTGCCAGCAGTTTACCCAGGACAGGGTCCACCGGGGAGCTGTTTTTT. Encoded protein: CASSLPRTGSTGELFF.

This clonotype was detected many times. The chain employs TRBV7-9 and TRBJ2-7, with D unclear. V was clipped by 6 bases and J by 6 bases, with 9 bases between them. The CDR3 contains 11 residues. From germline, CDR1 is SEHNR and CDR2 FQNEAQ (reference sequence). CDR3 protein: CASSKALEQYF. CDR3 DNA: TGTGCCAGCAGTAAAGCCCTCGAGCAGTACTTC. Using reference TRBV7-9 and TRBJ2-7 for the parts outside the CDR3, the full variable domain is DTGVSQNPRHKITKRGQNVTFRCDPISEHNRLYWYRQTLGQGPEFLTYFQNEAQLEKSRLLSDRFSAERPKGSFSTLEIQRTEQGDSAMYLCASSKALEQYFGPGTRLTVT.

At least ten counts were recorded for this clonotype. The chain carries TRBV7-8 and TRBJ2-7; D call uncertain. Trimming took 1 base from V and 3 from J, leaving 4 bases between them. CDR1 SGHVS and CDR2 FQNEAQ come from the germline V gene. The CDR3 sequence is 12 residues long. The CDR3 coding sequence is TGTGCCAGCAGCTTAGAACTCTACGAGCAGTACTTC. Translated: CASSLELYEQYF.

This clonotype was picked up many times. The V call is TRBV27, the J call TRBJ1-6, with D tentatively TRBD1 (5 bases). This CDR3 is 16 amino acids long. Germline CDR1 MNHEY, CDR2 SMNVEV (reference sequence). Trimming left V 6 bases short and J 7 bases short, with 19 bases between. CDR3 in amino acids: CASSLTTGTANSPLHF. For the CDR3, the DNA is TGTGCCAGCAGCCTGACTACCGGGACGGCGAATTCACCCCTCCACTTT.

The chain employs TRBV19 and TRBJ2-2; TRBD1 matches 8 bases. Germline assignment: CDR1 LNHDA and CDR2 SQIVND (reference sequence). The trim removed 7 bases at V and 3 bases at J, leaving 4 bases unmatched. The CDR3 runs 14 residues. The CDR3 is CASKDRAYTGELFF. In DNA form, the CDR3 reads TGTGCCAGTAAGGACAGGGCCTACACCGGGGAGCTGTTTTTT.

CDR3 protein: CASTGTGETYEQYF. The CDR3 DNA reads as TGTGCCAGCACAGGGACAGGGGAAACCTACGAGCAGTACTTC. V and J are TRBV28 and TRBJ2-7, with 10 bases lining up with TRBD1. Germline-derived CDR1 and CDR2 are MDHEN and SYDVKM. V dropped 7 bases and J dropped 2; count of bases not matched to a gene: 5. The CDR3 loop spans 14 amino acids.

The rearrangement joins TRBV24-1 to TRBJ2-1, with a tentative D call TRBD2 (5 bases). Trimming removed 7 bases at V and 0 bases at J, with 12 bases between. The CDR3 is 15 amino acids. Germline assignment: CDR1 KGHDR and CDR2 SFDVKD. DNA of the CDR3: TGTGCCACCAGCGTTAGCGACCACTCCTACAATGAGCAGTTCTTC. Amino acids: CATSVSDHSYNEQFF.

The table lists this clonotype with many counts. This chain uses TRBV12-3 or TRBV12-4 with TRBJ2-7; no reliable D call. The CDR3 spans 12 residues. V was cut by 7 bases and J by 2 bases, with 9 bases left in between. For the CDR3, the DNA is TGTGCCAGCACTCAAAGCGCCTACGAGCAGTACTTC. It translates to CASTQSAYEQYF.

The genes are TRBV11-1 and TRBJ1-1; D is unclear. Trimming removed 5 bases from V and 6 bases from J, with 13 bases in between. In germline, CDR1 is SGHAT, CDR2 FQDESV (reference sequence). The CDR3 loop spans 13 amino acids. In DNA form, the CDR3 reads TGTGCCAGCAGCACTAACTTAGACTCTGAAGCTTTCTTT. It translates to CASSTNLDSEAFF.

This clonotype was recorded many times. The chain couples TRBV11-2 to TRBJ1-3; D possibly corresponds to TRBD1 (6 bases). Trimming took off 6 bases at V and 7 bases at J, with 16 bases between the two ends. The germline V gene has CDR1 SGHAT and CDR2 FQNNGV. This CDR3 has 14 amino acids. This chain's CDR3 is CASRPPWQGNTIYF. The CDR3, as DNA: TGTGCCAGCAGACCACCGTGGCAGGGGAACACCATATATTTT. Using reference TRBV11-2 and TRBJ1-3 for the parts outside the CDR3, the full variable domain is EAGVAQSPRYKIIEKRQSVAFWCNPISGHATLYWYQQILGQGPKLLIQFQNNGVVDDSQLPKDRFSAERLKGVDSTLKIQPAKLEDSAVYLCASRPPWQGNTIYFGEGSWLTVV.

At least ten counts were recorded for this clonotype. The DNA for the CDR3 is TGTGCCAGCAGTCCGCAGACTAGGAATGTGCTCCTTCGTCCCTACGAGCAGTACTTC. It codes for CASSPQTRNVLLRPYEQYF. J is TRBJ2-7 and V is TRBV28, with D tentatively TRBD2 (6 bases). The CDR3 has 19 amino acids. Trimming cost V 5 bases and J 2 bases, with 28 bases left between them. Germline V gene lookup returns CDR1 MDHEN and CDR2 SYDVKM.

This clonotype was detected ten times or more. The chain joins TRBV28 to TRBJ2-3; 8 nucleotides match TRBD1. CDR1 and CDR2 from the germline V gene are MDHEN and SYDVKM. The CDR3 contains 15 residues. Unmatched junction bases numbered 1, after V lost 0 bases and J lost 2 bases. CDR3 coding DNA: TGTGCCAGCAGTTTATGGACAGGGGCCACAGATACGCAGTATTTT. This sequence encodes CASSLWTGATDTQYF.

Of note for this clonotype: This may come from a read error, since a much larger clone is one base off. This chain uses TRBV19 with TRBJ2-1; possibly TRBD1 for D (6 bases). The CDR3 is 14 residues long. The V and J ends lost 6 bases and 7 bases respectively, with 16 bases between them. The germline gives CDR1 LNHDA, CDR2 SQIVND (reference sequence). The CDR3 DNA follows: TGTGCCAGTAGCTCGGGACATGGGATTAATGAGCAGTTCTTC. Protein sequence: CASSSGHGINEQFF.

The chain has TRBV20-1 and TRBJ1-5, with 7 bases aligning to TRBD1. The germline V gene encodes CDR1 DFQATT and CDR2 SNEGSKA (reference sequence). Trimming at V came to 3 bases and at J to 0 bases, leaving 8 bases not matched to a gene. The CDR3 extends over 16 amino acids. The CDR3 spells CSASERTGYSNQPQHF. CDR3 nucleotides: TGCAGTGCTAGTGAGAGGACAGGTTATAGCAATCAGCCCCAGCATTTT.

There are many counts of this clonotype. In DNA form, the CDR3 reads TGTGCCAGCAGCTTAGATTCCCAGGCTGGGGCCAACGTCCTGACTTTC. It yields the protein CASSLDSQAGANVLTF. The V call is TRBV7-9, the J call TRBJ2-6; D unresolved. Trimming removed 1 base from V and 2 bases from J, with 9 bases in between. The CDR3 is made up of 16 amino acids. CDR1 and CDR2 (germline): SEHNR, FQNEAQ (reference sequence).

V usage is TRBV5-5 and J usage is TRBJ1-5; a possible D gene is TRBD1 (5 bases). Trimming removed 2 bases at V and 9 bases at J, with 9 bases between. Germline CDR1 is SGHKS and CDR2 is YYEKEE (reference sequence). This CDR3 has 12 residues. The CDR3 sequence is CASSFPGRPQHF. The CDR3, as DNA: TGTGCCAGCAGCTTCCCAGGGCGGCCCCAGCATTTT.

A few counts support this clonotype. The chain is built from TRBV7-2 and TRBJ2-2, with 11 positions matching TRBD2. V shed 2 bases, J shed 1 base, and the junction held 3 bases outside the gene matches. Germline CDR1 SGHTA, CDR2 FQGNSA. This CDR3 is 17 amino acids long. The CDR3 sequence: CASSLFGTSGNTGELFF. CDR3 DNA: TGTGCCAGCAGCTTATTCGGGACTAGCGGGAACACCGGGGAGCTGTTTTTT.

V usage is TRBV19 and J usage is TRBJ2-7, with TRBD2 matching 9 bases. CDR1 and CDR2 from the germline V gene are LNHDA and SQIVND (reference sequence). This CDR3 region has 16 residues. With 4 bases clipped from V and 2 bases from J, the junction kept 9 bases outside the gene matches. The CDR3 reads CASSTHETSGAYEQYF. For the CDR3, the DNA is TGTGCCAGTAGTACCCACGAGACTAGCGGAGCCTACGAGCAGTACTTC.